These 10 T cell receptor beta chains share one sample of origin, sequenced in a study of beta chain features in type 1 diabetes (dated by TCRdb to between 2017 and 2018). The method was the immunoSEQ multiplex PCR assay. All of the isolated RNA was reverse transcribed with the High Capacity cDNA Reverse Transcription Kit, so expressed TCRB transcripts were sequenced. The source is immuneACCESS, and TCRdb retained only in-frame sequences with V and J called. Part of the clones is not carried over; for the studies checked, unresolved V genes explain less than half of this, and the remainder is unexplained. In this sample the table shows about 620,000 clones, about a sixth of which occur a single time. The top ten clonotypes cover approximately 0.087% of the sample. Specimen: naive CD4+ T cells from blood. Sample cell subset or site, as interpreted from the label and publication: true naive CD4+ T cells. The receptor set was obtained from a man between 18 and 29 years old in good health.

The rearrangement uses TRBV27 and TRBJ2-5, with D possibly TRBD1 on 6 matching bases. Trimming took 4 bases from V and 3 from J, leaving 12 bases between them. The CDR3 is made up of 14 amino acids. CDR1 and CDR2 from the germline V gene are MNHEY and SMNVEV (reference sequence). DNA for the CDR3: TGTGCCAGCAGTTCGTGGACAGCCGAAGAGACCCAGTACTTC. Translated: CASSSWTAEETQYF.

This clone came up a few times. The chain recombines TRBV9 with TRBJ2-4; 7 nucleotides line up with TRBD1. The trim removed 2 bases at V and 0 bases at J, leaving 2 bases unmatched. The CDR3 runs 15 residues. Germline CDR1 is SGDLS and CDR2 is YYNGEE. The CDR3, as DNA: TGTGCCAGCAGCGTCAGGACAGGAGCCAAAAACATTCAGTACTTC. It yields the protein CASSVRTGAKNIQYF.

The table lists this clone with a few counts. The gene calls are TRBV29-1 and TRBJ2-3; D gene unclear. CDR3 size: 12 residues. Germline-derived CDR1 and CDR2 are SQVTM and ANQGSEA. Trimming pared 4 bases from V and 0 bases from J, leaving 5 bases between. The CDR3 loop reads CSVVKSTDTQYF. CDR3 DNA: TGCAGCGTTGTGAAGAGCACAGATACGCAGTATTTT.

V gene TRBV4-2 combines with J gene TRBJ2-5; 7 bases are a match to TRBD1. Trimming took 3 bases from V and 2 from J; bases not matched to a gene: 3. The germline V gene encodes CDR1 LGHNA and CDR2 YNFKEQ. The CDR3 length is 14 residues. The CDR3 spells CASSQAQGQETQYF. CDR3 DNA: TGTGCCAGCAGCCAGGCACAGGGGCAAGAGACCCAGTACTTC.

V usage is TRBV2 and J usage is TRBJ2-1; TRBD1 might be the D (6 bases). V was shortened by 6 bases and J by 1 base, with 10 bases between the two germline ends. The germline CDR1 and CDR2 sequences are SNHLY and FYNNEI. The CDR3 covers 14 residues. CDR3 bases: TGTGCCAGCAGAGCACAGGGATCCTACAATGAGCAGTTCTTC. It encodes CASRAQGSYNEQFF.

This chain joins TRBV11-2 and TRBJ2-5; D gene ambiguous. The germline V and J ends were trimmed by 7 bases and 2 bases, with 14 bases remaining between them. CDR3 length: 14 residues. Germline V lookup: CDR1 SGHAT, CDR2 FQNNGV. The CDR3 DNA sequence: TGTGCCAGCACCAGGATCGGCCTTCAAGAGACCCAGTACTTC. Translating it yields CASTRIGLQETQYF.

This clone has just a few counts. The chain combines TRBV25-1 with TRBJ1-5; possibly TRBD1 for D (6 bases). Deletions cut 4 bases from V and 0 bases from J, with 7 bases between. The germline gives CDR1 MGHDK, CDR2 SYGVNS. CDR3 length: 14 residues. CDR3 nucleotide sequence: TGTGCCAGCAGTGGCAGGGGTAGCAATCAGCCCCAGCATTTT. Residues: CASSGRGSNQPQHF.

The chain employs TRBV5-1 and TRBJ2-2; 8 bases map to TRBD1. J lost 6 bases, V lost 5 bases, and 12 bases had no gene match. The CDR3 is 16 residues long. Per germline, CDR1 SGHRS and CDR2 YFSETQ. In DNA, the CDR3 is TGCGCCAGCAGTCCCACCGCCGGGACAGGACCCGGGGAGCTGTTTTTT. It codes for CASSPTAGTGPGELFF.

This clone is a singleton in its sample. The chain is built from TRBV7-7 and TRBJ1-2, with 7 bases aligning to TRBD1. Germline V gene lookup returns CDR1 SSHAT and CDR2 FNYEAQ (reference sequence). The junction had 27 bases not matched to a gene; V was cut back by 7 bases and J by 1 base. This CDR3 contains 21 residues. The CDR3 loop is CASTSPTLPRIQGEDNYGYTF. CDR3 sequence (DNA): TGTGCCAGCACCTCACCTACTCTTCCTAGAATCCAGGGGGAGGATAACTATGGCTACACCTTC.

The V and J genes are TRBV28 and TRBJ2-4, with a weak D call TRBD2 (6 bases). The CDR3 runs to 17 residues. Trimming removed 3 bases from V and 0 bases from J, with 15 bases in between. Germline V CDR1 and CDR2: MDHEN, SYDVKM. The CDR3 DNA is TGTGCCAGCAGTTTGGGTGGTACTAGCCTAGCCAAAAACATTCAGTACTTC. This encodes CASSLGGTSLAKNIQYF.